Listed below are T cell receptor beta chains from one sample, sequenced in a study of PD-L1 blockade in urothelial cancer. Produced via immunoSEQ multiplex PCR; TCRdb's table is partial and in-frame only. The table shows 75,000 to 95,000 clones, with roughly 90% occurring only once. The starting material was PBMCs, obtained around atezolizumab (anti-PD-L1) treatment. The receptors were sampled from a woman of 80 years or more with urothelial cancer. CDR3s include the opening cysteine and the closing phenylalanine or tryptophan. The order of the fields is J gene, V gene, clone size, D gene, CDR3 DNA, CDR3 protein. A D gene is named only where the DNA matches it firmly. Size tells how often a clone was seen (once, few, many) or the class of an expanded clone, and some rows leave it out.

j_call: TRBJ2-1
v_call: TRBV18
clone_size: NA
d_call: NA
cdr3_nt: TGTGCCAGCTCAGAGAGATACAATGAGCAGTTCTTC
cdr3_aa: CASSERYNEQFF

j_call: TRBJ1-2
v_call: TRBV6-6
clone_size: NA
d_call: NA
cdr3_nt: TGTGCCAGCTTGCGGGCGACAGGCCGCGATCTCTATGGCTACACCTTC
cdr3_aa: CASLRATGRDLYGYTF

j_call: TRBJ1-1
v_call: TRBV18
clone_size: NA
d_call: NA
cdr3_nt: TGTGCCAGCTCATCACTACAGGGTCTTGAAGCTTTCTTT
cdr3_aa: CASSSLQGLEAFF

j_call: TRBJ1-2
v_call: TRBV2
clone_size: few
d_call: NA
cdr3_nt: TGTGCCAGCAGTGAATTGCGGGGGTATGGCTACACCTTC
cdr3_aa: CASSELRGYGYTF

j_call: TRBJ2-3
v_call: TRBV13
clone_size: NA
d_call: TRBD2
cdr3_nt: TGTGCCAGCAGCTTTAGCGGGAGGAGGTCCACAGATACGCAGTATTTT
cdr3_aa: CASSFSGRRSTDTQYF

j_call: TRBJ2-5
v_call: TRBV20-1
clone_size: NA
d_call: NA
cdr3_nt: TGCAGTGCTCCCTTTCGGGAGACCCAGTACTTC
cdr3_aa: CSAPFRETQYF

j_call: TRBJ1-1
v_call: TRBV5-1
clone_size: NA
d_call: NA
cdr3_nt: TGCGCCAGCAGCTCGGCGGGGGGGGCTGCCACTGAAGCTTTCTTT
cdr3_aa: CASSSAGGAATEAFF

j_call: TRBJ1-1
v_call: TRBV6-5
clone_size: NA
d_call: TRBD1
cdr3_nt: TGTGCCAGCAGTTACTCGACCCAGGGGGACACTGAAGCTTTCTTT
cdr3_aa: CASSYSTQGDTEAFF

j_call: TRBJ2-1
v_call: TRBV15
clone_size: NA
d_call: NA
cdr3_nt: TGTGCCACCAGCAGAGGTCGGGATGAGCAGTTCTTC
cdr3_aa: CATSRGRDEQFF

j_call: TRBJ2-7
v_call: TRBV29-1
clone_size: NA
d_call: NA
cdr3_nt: TGCAGCGCTGCGGCCCATACCGGCCTCGAGCAGTACTTC
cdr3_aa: CSAAAHTGLEQYF

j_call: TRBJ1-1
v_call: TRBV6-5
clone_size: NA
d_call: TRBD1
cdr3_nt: TGTGCCAGCAGTTACGGCGGGACAGGTAACACTGAAGCTTTCTTT
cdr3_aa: CASSYGGTGNTEAFF

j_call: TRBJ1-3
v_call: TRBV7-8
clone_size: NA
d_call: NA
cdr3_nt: TGTGCCAGCAGCCAAAGGAGAGTTTCTGGAAACACCATATATTTT
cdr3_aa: CASSQRRVSGNTIYF

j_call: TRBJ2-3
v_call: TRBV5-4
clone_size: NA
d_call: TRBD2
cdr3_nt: TGTGCCAGCAGCCAAAATAGCGGGACTAGCACAGATACGCAGTATTTT
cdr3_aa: CASSQNSGTSTDTQYF

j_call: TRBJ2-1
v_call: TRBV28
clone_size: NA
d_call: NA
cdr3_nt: TGTGCCAGCAGTTCCCGACTTAGTCCGTACTACAATGAGCAGTTCTTC
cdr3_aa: CASSSRLSPYYNEQFF

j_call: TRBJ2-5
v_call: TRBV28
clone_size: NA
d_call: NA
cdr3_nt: TGTGCCAGCAGTCCCCCCTCGACTGGTTTCCAAGAGACCCAGTACTTC
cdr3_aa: CASSPPSTGFQETQYF

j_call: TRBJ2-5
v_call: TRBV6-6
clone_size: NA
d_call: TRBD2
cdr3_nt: TGTGCCAGCAGTCAACTAGCGGGAGGTGAAAAAGAGACCCAGTACTTC
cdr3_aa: CASSQLAGGEKETQYF

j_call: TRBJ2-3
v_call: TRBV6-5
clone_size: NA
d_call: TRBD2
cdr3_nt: TGTGCCAGCAGCACGGGACTAGCGGGAGAACGGACGCAGTATTTT
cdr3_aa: CASSTGLAGERTQYF

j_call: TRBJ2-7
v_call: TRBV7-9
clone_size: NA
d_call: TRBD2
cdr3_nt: TGTGCCAGCAGCGCGGCGGGAGCGGGGTACGAGCAGTACTTC
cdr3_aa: CASSAAGAGYEQYF

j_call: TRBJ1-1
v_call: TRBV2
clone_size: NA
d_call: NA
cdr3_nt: TGTGCCAGCAGCCTACCTACAGAGAACACTGAAGCTTTCTTT
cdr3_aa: CASSLPTENTEAFF

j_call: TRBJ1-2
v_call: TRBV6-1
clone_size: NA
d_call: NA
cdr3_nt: TGTGCCAGCAGAAAACAGGGAGCGGACTATGGCTACACCTTC
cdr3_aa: CASRKQGADYGYTF

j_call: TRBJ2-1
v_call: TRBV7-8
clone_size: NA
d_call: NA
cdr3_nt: TGTGCCAGCAGCCTATTAGACAGTAAGGCTGAGCAGTTCTTC
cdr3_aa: CASSLLDSKAEQFF

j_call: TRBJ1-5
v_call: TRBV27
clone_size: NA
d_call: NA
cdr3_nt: TGTGCCAGCAGCCCCACCACGGGGGGCTCTCAGCCCCAGCATTTT
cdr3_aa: CASSPTTGGSQPQHF

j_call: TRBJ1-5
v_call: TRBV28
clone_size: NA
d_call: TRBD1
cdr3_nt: TGTGCCAGCAGTTCCCGGGACAGGGGCCATCAGCCCCAGCATTTT
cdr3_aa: CASSSRDRGHQPQHF

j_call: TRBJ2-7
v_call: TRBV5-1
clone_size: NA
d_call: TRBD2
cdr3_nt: TGCGCCAGCAGCTTGGACCCCGGGACTAGGTTGTACGAGCAGTACTTC
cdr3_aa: CASSLDPGTRLYEQYF

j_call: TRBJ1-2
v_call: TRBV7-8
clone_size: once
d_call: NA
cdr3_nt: TGTGCCAGCAGCTTATCCGGGTCCAACAGGGGCTACACCTTC
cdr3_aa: CASSLSGSNRGYTF

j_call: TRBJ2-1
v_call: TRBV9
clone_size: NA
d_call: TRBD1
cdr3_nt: TGTGCCAGCAGCGCCGGGACAGGGTACGACAATGAGCAGTTCTTC
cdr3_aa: CASSAGTGYDNEQFF

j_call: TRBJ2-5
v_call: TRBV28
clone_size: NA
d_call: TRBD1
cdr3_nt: TGTGCCAGCAGCGGACAGGGGAAAGAGACCCAGTACTTC
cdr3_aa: CASSGQGKETQYF

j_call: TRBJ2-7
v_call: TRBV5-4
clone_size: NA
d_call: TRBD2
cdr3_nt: TGTGCCAGCAGCCCCACTAGCGGGAGTTACGAGCAGTACTTC
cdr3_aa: CASSPTSGSYEQYF

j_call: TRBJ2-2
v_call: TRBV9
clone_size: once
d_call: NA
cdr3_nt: TGTGCCAGCAGCGTCGCCTCACAGAACACCGGGGAGCTGTTTTTT
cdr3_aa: CASSVASQNTGELFF

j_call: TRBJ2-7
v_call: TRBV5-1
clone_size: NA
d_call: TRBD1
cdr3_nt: TGCGCCACCCAAGAGGGGACAGGGTACGACGAGCAGTACTTC
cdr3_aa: CATQEGTGYDEQYF

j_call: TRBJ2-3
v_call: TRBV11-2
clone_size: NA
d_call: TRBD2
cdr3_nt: TGTGCCAGCAGCCCCGGACTAGCGGGAGAGGTTGCAGATACGCAGTATTTT
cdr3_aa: CASSPGLAGEVADTQYF

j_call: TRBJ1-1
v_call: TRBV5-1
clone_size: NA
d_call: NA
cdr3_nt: TGCGCCAGCAGACTCAACACTGAAGCTTTCTTT
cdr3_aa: CASRLNTEAFF

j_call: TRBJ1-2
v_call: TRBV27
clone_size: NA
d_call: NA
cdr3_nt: TGTGCCAGCAGTCAGGACACCCAGTTAGGACGGACCTTC
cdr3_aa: CASSQDTQLGRTF

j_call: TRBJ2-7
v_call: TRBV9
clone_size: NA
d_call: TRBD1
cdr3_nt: TGTGCCAGCAGCGAAGGGACAGGGATAGATGAGCAGTACTTC
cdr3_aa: CASSEGTGIDEQYF

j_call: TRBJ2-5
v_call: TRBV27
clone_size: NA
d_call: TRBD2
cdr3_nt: TGTGCCAGCAGTTTACTGGCGGGAGGGACAAAAGAGACCCAGTACTTC
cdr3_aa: CASSLLAGGTKETQYF

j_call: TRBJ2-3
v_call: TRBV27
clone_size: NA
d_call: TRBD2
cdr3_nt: TGTGCCAGCAGTTTAAGGTTAGCGGGAGGGCCACTCACAGATACGCAGTATTTT
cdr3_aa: CASSLRLAGGPLTDTQYF

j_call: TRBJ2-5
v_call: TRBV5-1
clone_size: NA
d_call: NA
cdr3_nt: TGCGCCAGCAGCTTGACGGGGGGCGAGGAGACCCAGTACTTC
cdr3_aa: CASSLTGGEETQYF

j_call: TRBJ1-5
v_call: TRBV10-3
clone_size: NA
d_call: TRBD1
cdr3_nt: TGTGCCATCAGCAGACAGGGGATAGATCAGCCCCAGCATTTT
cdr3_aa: CAISRQGIDQPQHF

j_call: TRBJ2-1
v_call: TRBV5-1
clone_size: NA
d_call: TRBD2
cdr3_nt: TGCGCTACGAGACTAGCGGGAGGGCCCGGTGAGCAGTTCTTC
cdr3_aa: CATRLAGGPGEQFF

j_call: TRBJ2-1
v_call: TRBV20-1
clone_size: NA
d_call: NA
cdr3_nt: TGCAGTGCTCTTGGCGGTGAGCAGTTCTTC
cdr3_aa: CSALGGEQFF

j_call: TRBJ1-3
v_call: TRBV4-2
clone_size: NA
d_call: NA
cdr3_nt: TGTGCCAGCAGCCAAGGGGTCAGCGGCTCTGGAAACACCATATATTTT
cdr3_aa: CASSQGVSGSGNTIYF

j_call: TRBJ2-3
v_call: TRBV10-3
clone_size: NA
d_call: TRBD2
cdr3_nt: TGTGCCATCGGTGTAGCGGGAAGCACAGATACGCAGTATTTT
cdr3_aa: CAIGVAGSTDTQYF

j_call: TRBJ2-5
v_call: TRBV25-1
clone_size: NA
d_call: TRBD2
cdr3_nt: TGTGCCAGCAGTGAAACGGTAGCGGGAGCAGAGACCCAGTACTTC
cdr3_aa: CASSETVAGAETQYF

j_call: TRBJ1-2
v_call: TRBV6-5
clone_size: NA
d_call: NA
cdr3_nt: TGTGCCAGCAGTTACGGGGAGAGCTATGGCTACACCTTC
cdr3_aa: CASSYGESYGYTF

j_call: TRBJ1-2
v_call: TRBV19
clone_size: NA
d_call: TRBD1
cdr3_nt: TGTGCCAGTAGTTTGGACAGGGGCAGGGATGGCTACACCTTC
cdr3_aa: CASSLDRGRDGYTF

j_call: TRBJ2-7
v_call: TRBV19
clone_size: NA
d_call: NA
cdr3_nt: TGTGCCAGTAGGGGCCTAACCTACGAGCAGTACTTC
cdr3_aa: CASRGLTYEQYF